Presented here are 32 T cell receptor beta chains from one specimen sequenced in a study of identifying expanded T cells in peripheral blood. Profiled with immunoSEQ multiplex PCR; TCRdb holds only in-frame clones, not every one. The data show approximately 57,000 clones, 89% seen once. Sequences were obtained from blood. All receptors derive from a person aged 18 to 75 in good health.

This clone was detected once. The CDR3 region is CASRKAANLNQPQHF. CDR3 DNA: TGTGCCAGTAGAAAGGCGGCGAACCTCAATCAGCCCCAGCATTTT. The chain recombines TRBV19 with TRBJ1-5; D call uncertain. Germline CDR1 and CDR2: LNHDA and SQIVND (reference sequence). V gave up 6 bases and J gave up 3 bases, with 15 bases separating them. The CDR3 totals 15 residues. Variable domain in full (rest from reference TRBV19 and TRBJ1-5): DGGITQSPKYLFRKEGQNVTLSCEQNLNHDAMYWYRQDPGQGLRLIYYSQIVNDFQKGDIAEGYSVSREKKESFPLTVTSAQKNPTAFYLCASRKAANLNQPQHFGDGTRLSIL.

V gene TRBV7-6 combines with J gene TRBJ2-5; TRBD2 matches 8 bases. The CDR3 runs 16 residues. Per the germline V gene, CDR1 is SGHVS and CDR2 is FNYEAQ. J was trimmed by 6 bases and V by 8 bases; bases with no gene match: 17. CDR3 coding DNA: TGTGCCAGCGGTGGGTTCGGACTAGCTGGGGAGAAGACCCAGTACTTC. Its protein product is CASGGFGLAGEKTQYF.

V and J are TRBV10-2 and TRBJ2-1, with a weak D call TRBD1 (8 bases). Germline V lookup: CDR1 WSHSY, CDR2 SAAADI. This CDR3 has 16 amino acids. Trimming shortened V by 3 bases and J by 9 bases, and 21 bases separated the two germline ends. CDR3 region: CASSDSRTGSGVEQFF. The CDR3 DNA reads as TGCGCCAGCAGTGATTCGAGGACAGGGAGCGGGGTTGAGCAGTTCTTC.

The genes are TRBV7-9 and TRBJ2-7; TRBD2 agrees at 13 bases. The J segment lost 5 bases and the V segment lost 1 base, leaving 8 bases of the junction unmatched. Germline V gives CDR1 SEHNR, CDR2 FQNEAQ (reference sequence). The CDR3 contains 17 residues. The CDR3 reads CASSLGTSGSKENEQYF. The DNA for the CDR3 is TGTGCCAGCAGCTTAGGGACTAGCGGGAGCAAGGAGAACGAGCAGTACTTC.

The chain employs TRBV9 and TRBJ1-1; 9 bases match TRBD1. Germline V gives CDR1 SGDLS, CDR2 YYNGEE. Trimming removed 1 base from V and 1 base from J; junction bases left unmatched: 8. This CDR3 spans 17 amino acids. The CDR3, as DNA: TGTGCCAGCAGCGTATCCACAGGGGGCCGCGCGAACACTGAAGCTTTCTTT. Translation: CASSVSTGGRANTEAFF. Based on the CDR3 plus reference TRBV9 and TRBJ1-1, the full variable domain is DSGVTQTPKHLITATGQRVTLRCSPRSGDLSVYWYQQSLDQGLQFLIQYYNGEERAKGNILERFSAQQFPDLHSELNLSSLELGDSALYFCASSVSTGGRANTEAFFGQGTRLTVV.

The chain links TRBV2 to TRBJ1-1; unclear D gene. V was shortened by 4 bases and J by 6 bases, with 12 bases between the two germline ends. CDR1 SNHLY and CDR2 FYNNEI come from the germline V gene. The CDR3 loop spans 13 amino acids. CDR3 in DNA: TGTGCCAGCAGTGTTGGACCTGTCGCTGAAGCTTTCTTT. Its translation: CASSVGPVAEAFF.

The chain is built from TRBV11-2 and TRBJ2-7, with D uncertain. Germline-derived CDR1 and CDR2 are SGHAT and FQNNGV. The CDR3 has 13 residues. V was trimmed by 2 bases and J by 3 bases, leaving 8 bases between them. The DNA of the CDR3 is TGTGCCAGCAGCTTAACAGACAACTACGAGCAGTACTTC. It specifies CASSLTDNYEQYF.

The CDR3, as DNA: TGTGCCACCGGATTCCGGAGGCCAGGGGCAACTAATGAAAAACTGTTTTTT. This gives the protein CATGFRRPGATNEKLFF. The gene calls are TRBV15 and TRBJ1-4; TRBD1 is a possible D gene (6 bases). The CDR3 extends over 17 amino acids. Trimming removed 8 bases at V and 0 bases at J, with 19 bases between. Per the germline V gene, CDR1 is LNHNV and CDR2 is YYDKDF (reference sequence).

V and J are TRBV5-6 and TRBJ1-1, with D maybe TRBD1 (6 bases). The CDR3 spans 13 residues. V lost 7 bases and J 5 bases, leaving 15 bases between the germline ends. CDR1 is SGHDT, CDR2 YYEEEE, per germline. The CDR3 nucleotides are TGTGCCAGCGACACGGTTAGGGGGACTGAAGCTTTCTTT. As protein: CASDTVRGTEAFF.

The V call is TRBV10-3, the J call TRBJ1-2; TRBD1 matches 8 bases. Germline trimming cut 8 bases from V and 4 bases from J; bases unmatched to any gene: 12. The germline V gene has CDR1 ENHRY and CDR2 SYGVKD. This CDR3 comprises 15 residues. DNA for the CDR3: TGTGCCATCGCCCAACAGGGGGAGTCTGGCTATGGCTACACCTTC. Its translation: CAIAQQGESGYGYTF.

The CDR3 region is CASSSTGVTEAFF. As DNA, the CDR3 is TGTGCCAGCTCATCGACAGGGGTTACTGAAGCTTTCTTT. The genes are TRBV18 and TRBJ1-1; 8 bases align to TRBD1. Germline V lookup: CDR1 KGHSH, CDR2 LQKENI. The CDR3 sequence is 13 residues long. V lost 5 bases to trimming and J lost 5 bases; unmatched junction nucleotides: 4.

The chain has TRBV4-2 and TRBJ2-7; the match to TRBD2 covers 11 bases. Germline assignment: CDR1 LGHNA and CDR2 YNFKEQ. This CDR3 region has 16 residues. V lost 0 bases and J lost 3; bases outside the gene matches: 4. The CDR3 region has the DNA TGTGCCAGCAGCCAAGATCCGACTAGCGGGAACTACGAGCAGTACTTC. Amino acid sequence: CASSQDPTSGNYEQYF.

The genes are TRBV5-4 and TRBJ2-2; D is perhaps TRBD2 (5 bases). CDR3 length equals 13 residues. CDR1 and CDR2 (germline): SGHNT, YYREEE (reference sequence). Trimming left V 5 bases short and J 5 bases short, with 10 bases between. CDR3 in amino acids: CASRASGTGELFF. The CDR3 region has the DNA TGTGCCAGCAGAGCCAGCGGTACCGGGGAGCTGTTTTTT.

V gene TRBV5-1 combines with J gene TRBJ1-5; D unresolved. Germline CDR1 SGHRS, CDR2 YFSETQ. The CDR3 extends over 13 amino acids. Trimming pared 4 bases from V and 3 bases from J, leaving 8 bases between. The CDR3 here is CASSPSFNQPQHF. The CDR3 nucleotides are TGCGCCAGCAGCCCGTCATTCAATCAGCCCCAGCATTTT.

This clone has more than one count but fewer than ten. In DNA form, the CDR3 reads TGTGCCAGTAGTATCTGGCAGGGCGGGGGAGAGACCCAGTACTTC. It is translated as CASSIWQGGGETQYF. J is TRBJ2-5 and V is TRBV19; 7 bases are a match to TRBD2. This CDR3 has 15 residues. The germline gives CDR1 LNHDA, CDR2 SQIVND (reference sequence). Trimming at V came to 3 bases and at J to 4 bases, leaving 8 bases not matched to a gene.

The chain links TRBV7-2 to TRBJ2-1, with TRBD1 matching 8 bases. The CDR3 is 14 residues long. Germline CDR1 is SGHTA and CDR2 is FQGNSA. V was clipped by 8 bases and J by 6 bases; unmatched bases: 9. In DNA form, the CDR3 reads TGTGCCAGCGGGCGACAGGGGAGCGGCAATGAGCAGTTCTTC. The encoded protein is CASGRQGSGNEQFF.

This chain joins TRBV29-1 and TRBJ2-1, with 7 bases that match TRBD2. CDR1 and CDR2 (germline): SQVTM, ANQGSEA. There are 13 residues in the CDR3. V shed 4 bases, J shed 5 bases, and the junction held 5 bases outside the gene matches. The CDR3 loop reads CSVARERDNEQFF. CDR3 DNA: TGCAGCGTTGCGCGGGAGAGGGACAATGAGCAGTTCTTC.

The J gene is TRBJ2-5, the V gene TRBV28, with 8 bases fitting TRBD2. V lost 2 bases to trimming and J lost 2 bases; unmatched junction nucleotides: 4. Looked up from germline, CDR1 is MDHEN and CDR2 is SYDVKM. The CDR3 length is 15 residues. The CDR3 DNA is TGTGCCAGCAGTTTAGGCACTAGCGGACAAGAGACCCAGTACTTC. It translates to CASSLGTSGQETQYF.

This chain links TRBV7-2 with TRBJ2-5; D remains ambiguous. The CDR3 contains 12 residues. Trimming removed 5 bases from V and 0 bases from J, with 4 bases in between. The germline gives CDR1 SGHTA, CDR2 FQGNSA. The CDR3 DNA is TGTGCCAGCAGCAAGTACCAAGAGACCCAGTACTTC. Its translation: CASSKYQETQYF.

The chain couples TRBV29-1 to TRBJ2-1; TRBD2 aligns across 9 bases. Germline V lookup: CDR1 SQVTM, CDR2 ANQGSEA. The junction had 9 bases not matched to a gene; V was cut back by 7 bases and J by 8 bases. This CDR3 comprises 13 residues. The CDR3 region has the DNA TGCAGCGGGGGGGCTAGCGGGAAAGATGAGCAGTTCTTC. Translating it yields CSGGASGKDEQFF.

The chain employs TRBV2 and TRBJ2-5; D is unclear. CDR3 length equals 13 residues. The V gene lost 6 bases and the J gene lost 3 bases, with 11 bases spanning the gap. Germline CDR1 SNHLY, CDR2 FYNNEI. CDR3 coding DNA: TGTGCCAGCAGATTCCAGCCAGAAGAGACCCAGTACTTC. This gives the protein CASRFQPEETQYF.

The chain is built from TRBV2 and TRBJ2-3, with 8 bases lining up with TRBD1. The CDR3 consists of 15 residues. Trimming removed 6 bases from V and 4 bases from J; junction bases left unmatched: 9. From germline, CDR1 is SNHLY and CDR2 FYNNEI. The DNA for the CDR3 is TGTGCCAGCAGAGGACAGGGCGGTCTCGCAGATACGCAGTATTTT. Protein product: CASRGQGGLADTQYF.

The chain joins TRBV11-3 to TRBJ2-7; D remains ambiguous. Germline lookup yields CDR1 SGHNT and CDR2 YENEEA. The CDR3 contains 14 residues. V was trimmed by 3 bases and J by 0 bases, leaving 9 bases between them. The CDR3 nucleotides read TGTGCCAGCAGCTTCCGGGCAGGCTCCTACGAGCAGTACTTC. Its protein is CASSFRAGSYEQYF.

The chain combines TRBV7-2 with TRBJ2-2, with D hard to call. Germline V lookup: CDR1 SGHTA, CDR2 FQGNSA. The CDR3 consists of 14 residues. The germline V and J ends were trimmed by 1 base and 6 bases, with 9 bases remaining between them. This chain's CDR3 is CASSLDSLAGELFF. DNA for the CDR3: TGTGCCAGCAGCTTAGACAGTCTGGCCGGGGAGCTGTTTTTT.

The rearrangement uses TRBV2 and TRBJ2-3; D uncertain. This CDR3 comprises 16 residues. CDR1 and CDR2 (germline): SNHLY, FYNNEI. Trimming cost V 6 bases and J 0 bases, with 16 bases left between them. The chain's CDR3 is CASSVESGWSTDTQYF. CDR3 DNA: TGTGCCAGCAGCGTGGAGTCCGGTTGGAGCACAGATACGCAGTATTTT. The full variable domain, its missing parts supplied by reference TRBV2 and TRBJ2-3, is EPEVTQTPSHQVTQMGQEVILRCVPISNHLYFYWYRQILGQKVEFLVSFYNNEISEKSEIFDDQFSVERPDGSNFTLKIRSTKLEDSAMYFCASSVESGWSTDTQYFGPGTRLTVL.

The CDR3 DNA is TGTGCCAGCAGCTTCGGTGCAACGGGCGGGGAGCTGTTTTTT. Residues: CASSFGATGGELFF. The chain links TRBV7-2 to TRBJ2-2; D is unclear. The CDR3 sequence is 14 residues long. CDR1 and CDR2 (germline): SGHTA, FQGNSA. V was pared by 3 bases and J by 7 bases, with 12 bases between.

The genes are TRBV5-4 and TRBJ2-3, with a weak D call TRBD1 (7 bases). V was clipped by 2 bases and J by 5 bases, with 12 bases between them. This CDR3 comprises 14 residues. Germline values: CDR1 SGHNT, CDR2 YYREEE (reference sequence). The CDR3 DNA sequence: TGTGCCAGCAGCTTAGGACAGGAGGGAGATACGCAGTATTTT. Protein sequence: CASSLGQEGDTQYF.

V and J are TRBV15 and TRBJ2-5; possible D gene TRBD2, 6 bases. CDR1 LNHNV and CDR2 YYDKDF come from the germline V gene (reference sequence). The CDR3 contains 15 residues. V lost 0 bases and J lost 3, with 11 bases in between. The DNA for the CDR3 is TGTGCCACCAGCAGAGATCTGACGGGAGAAGAGACCCAGTACTTC. Amino acid sequence: CATSRDLTGEETQYF.

The genes are TRBV7-2 and TRBJ2-5; TRBD1 might be the D (5 bases). With 8 bases removed from V and 2 bases from J, the gap between germline ends came to 15 bases. Germline CDR1 and CDR2: SGHTA and FQGNSA. This CDR3 spans 14 amino acids. The CDR3 sequence is CASGWGRLQETQYF. The CDR3 DNA reads TGTGCCAGCGGGTGGGGCAGGTTGCAAGAGACCCAGTACTTC.

This chain joins TRBV6-5 and TRBJ1-4, with a weak D call TRBD1 (5 bases). The V gene lost 5 bases and the J gene lost 7 bases, with 14 bases spanning the gap. The CDR3 totals 14 residues. Germline V gene lookup returns CDR1 MNHEY and CDR2 SVGAGI. The CDR3 loop reads CASSRGPRSEKLFF. The CDR3 bases are TGTGCCAGCAGTCGGGGACCGCGATCTGAAAAACTGTTTTTT.

In its sample, this clone was seen once. The chain has TRBV6-7 and TRBJ2-7; 9 nucleotides match TRBD1. TRBV6-7 has ORF status, its function being uncertain. The CDR3 is made up of 18 amino acids. The V segment lost 0 bases and the J segment 7 bases; nucleotides outside the gene matches: 16. The CDR3 loop reads CASSYSGKPGQGKGEQYF. The CDR3 DNA reads TGTGCCAGCAGTTACTCTGGAAAGCCGGGACAGGGAAAGGGGGAGCAGTACTTC.

This chain links TRBV11-2 with TRBJ2-6, with D possibly being TRBD1 (5 bases). The CDR3 sequence is 17 residues long. The V end was cut by 4 bases, the J end by 4 bases, with 17 bases between. Germline assignment: CDR1 SGHAT and CDR2 FQNNGV. The CDR3 loop reads CASSWPPQGYGANVLTF. The CDR3 region has the DNA TGTGCCAGCAGCTGGCCACCTCAGGGTTACGGGGCCAACGTCCTGACTTTC. Using reference TRBV11-2 and TRBJ2-6 for the parts outside the CDR3, the full variable domain is EAGVAQSPRYKIIEKRQSVAFWCNPISGHATLYWYQQILGQGPKLLIQFQNNGVVDDSQLPKDRFSAERLKGVDSTLKIQPAKLEDSAVYLCASSWPPQGYGANVLTFGAGSRLTVL.